This T cell receptor (beta chain) was captured by sequencing in a study of Graves' ophthalmopathy and Graves' hyperthyroidism. Hyperthyroidism patients were newly diagnosed, under 2 months' duration, aged 18 to 65. Amplification of TCR beta CDR3 regions used RNA transcripts. First-round RT-PCR employed HTBI primers, with a second-round multiplex PCR after it. TCRdb re-analysed the multiplex PCR reads in MiXCR, keeping a single row per CDR3 protein. The table shows about 380,000 distinct CDR3 sequences, with 15% occurring only once. Germline loops: CDR1 SGHDT, CDR2 YYEEEE. V lost 8 bases to trimming and J lost 4 bases, with 24 bases between them. This CDR3 is built from 16 residues.

The rearrangement joins TRBV5-6 to TRBJ2-5; D may be TRBD2 (7 bases). The clonotype originates from a woman aged 18-29 years with stable Graves' hyperthyroidism. Sequenced input: peripheral blood. CDR3 DNA: TGTGCCAGTCTGGAAAGGGGGGGGCGCATATCAGAGACCCAGTACTTC. It codes for CASLERGGRISETQYF.